These 3 T cell receptor beta chains came from one sample sequenced in a study of blood T cells in healthy people across ages (dated by TCRdb to about 2015). Libraries were constructed by 5' RACE. The instrument given in TCRdb is Illumina HiSeq 2500. A second PCR of about 6 to 12 cycles was performed with a sample-barcoded 5' primer and a J-beta primer mix. The public sequencing data were trimmed at Q25 with fastp and processed into clonotypes with MiXCR by TCRdb, which kept only in-frame beta chains. Each entry merges the rows of one CDR3 protein and shows their most common DNA and genes. The sample includes approximately 880,000 distinct CDR3 sequences, with around 46% observed a single time. The biggest ten clones account for over 10% of the sample. The sequencing input was blood. The origin of the receptors is a man under 40 in good health.

The chain employs TRBV6-2 or TRBV6-3 and TRBJ2-3, with TRBD1 identical over 11 bases. Trimming at V came to 2 bases and at J to 5 bases, leaving 12 bases not matched to a gene. The CDR3 extends over 18 amino acids. Germline V gives CDR1 MNHEY, CDR2 SVGEGT. This chain's CDR3 is CASSYHDGQGASRDTQYF. CDR3 coding DNA: TGTGCCAGCAGTTACCACGATGGACAGGGGGCAAGTAGAGATACGCAGTATTTT.

The chain employs TRBV12-3 or TRBV12-4 and TRBJ2-3; TRBD2 is a possible D gene (5 bases). The CDR3 totals 14 residues. Trimming left V 3 bases short and J 2 bases short, with 9 bases between. The CDR3 reads CASSLTGNTDTQYF. CDR3 DNA sequence: TGTGCCAGCAGTTTGACGGGGAACACAGATACGCAGTATTTT.

This clonotype has more than one count but fewer than ten. The chain recombines TRBV20-1 with TRBJ1-1; TRBD1 matches 7 bases. J gave up 5 bases and V 5 bases, and 8 bases lay outside the gene matches. The CDR3 has 13 amino acids. Germline V gene data show CDR1 as DFQATT and CDR2 as SNEGSKA (reference sequence). The CDR3 sequence is CSAPRQGLTEAFF. DNA for the CDR3: TGCAGTGCTCCGCGACAGGGCTTGACTGAAGCTTTCTTT.